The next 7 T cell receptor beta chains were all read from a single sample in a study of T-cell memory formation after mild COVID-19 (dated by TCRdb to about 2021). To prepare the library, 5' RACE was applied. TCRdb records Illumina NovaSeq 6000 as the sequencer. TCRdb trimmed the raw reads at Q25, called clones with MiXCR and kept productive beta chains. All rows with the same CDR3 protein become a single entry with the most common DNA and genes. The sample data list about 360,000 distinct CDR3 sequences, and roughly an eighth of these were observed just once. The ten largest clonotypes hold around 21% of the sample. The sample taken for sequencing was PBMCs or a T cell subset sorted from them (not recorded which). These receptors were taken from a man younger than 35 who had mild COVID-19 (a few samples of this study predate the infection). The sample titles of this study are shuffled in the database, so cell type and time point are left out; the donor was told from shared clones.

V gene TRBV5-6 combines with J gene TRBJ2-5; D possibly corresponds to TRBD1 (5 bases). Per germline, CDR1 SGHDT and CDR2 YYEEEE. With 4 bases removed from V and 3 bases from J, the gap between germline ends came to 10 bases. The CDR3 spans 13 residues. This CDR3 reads CASSPGHEETQYF. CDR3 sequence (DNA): TGTGCCAGCAGCCCCGGACACGAAGAGACCCAGTACTTC.

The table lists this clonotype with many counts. CDR3 sequence: CASSLVLNTGELFF. CDR3 nucleotide sequence: TGTGCCAGCAGCTTAGTCCTAAACACCGGGGAGCTGTTTTTT. The gene calls are TRBV7-2 and TRBJ2-2; D is unresolved. CDR3 length: 14 residues. Per germline, CDR1 SGHTA and CDR2 FQGNSA. Trimming left V 1 base short and J 2 bases short, with 5 bases between.

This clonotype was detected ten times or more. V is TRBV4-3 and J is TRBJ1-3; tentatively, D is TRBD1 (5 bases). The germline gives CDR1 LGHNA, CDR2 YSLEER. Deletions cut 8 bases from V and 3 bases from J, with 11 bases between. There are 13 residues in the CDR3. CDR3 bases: TGCGCCAGCCTCCGGAGGGGTGGAAACACCATATATTTT. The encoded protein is CASLRRGGNTIYF.

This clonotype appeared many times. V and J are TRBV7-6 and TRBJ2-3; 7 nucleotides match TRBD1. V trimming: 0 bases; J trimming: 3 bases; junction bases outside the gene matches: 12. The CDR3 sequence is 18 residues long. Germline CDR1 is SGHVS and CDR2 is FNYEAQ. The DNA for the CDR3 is TGTGCCAGCAGCTTAGCGGTTCACGAGGGGGCCGGGACAGATACGCAGTATTTT. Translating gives CASSLAVHEGAGTDTQYF.

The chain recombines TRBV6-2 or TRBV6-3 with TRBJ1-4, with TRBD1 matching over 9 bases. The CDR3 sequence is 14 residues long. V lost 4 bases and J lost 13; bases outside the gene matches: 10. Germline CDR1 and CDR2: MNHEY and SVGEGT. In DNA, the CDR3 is TGTGCCAGCAGTTGGGACAGGGCCTTGACCGGACTGTTTTTT. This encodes CASSWDRALTGLFF.

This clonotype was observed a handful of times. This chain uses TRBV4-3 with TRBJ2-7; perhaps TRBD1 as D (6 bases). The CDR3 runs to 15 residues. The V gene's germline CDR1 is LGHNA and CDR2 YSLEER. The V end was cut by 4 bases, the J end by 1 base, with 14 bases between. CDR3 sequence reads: CASSPSHQGSYEQYF. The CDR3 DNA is TGCGCCAGCAGCCCAAGTCATCAGGGGTCCTACGAGCAGTACTTC.

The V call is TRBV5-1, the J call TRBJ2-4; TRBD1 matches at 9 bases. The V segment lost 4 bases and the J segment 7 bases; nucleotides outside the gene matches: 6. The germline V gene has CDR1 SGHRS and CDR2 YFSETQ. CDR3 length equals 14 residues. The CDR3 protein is CASSRQGERNIQYF. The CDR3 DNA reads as TGCGCCAGCAGCCGACAGGGGGAGAGGAACATTCAGTACTTC.